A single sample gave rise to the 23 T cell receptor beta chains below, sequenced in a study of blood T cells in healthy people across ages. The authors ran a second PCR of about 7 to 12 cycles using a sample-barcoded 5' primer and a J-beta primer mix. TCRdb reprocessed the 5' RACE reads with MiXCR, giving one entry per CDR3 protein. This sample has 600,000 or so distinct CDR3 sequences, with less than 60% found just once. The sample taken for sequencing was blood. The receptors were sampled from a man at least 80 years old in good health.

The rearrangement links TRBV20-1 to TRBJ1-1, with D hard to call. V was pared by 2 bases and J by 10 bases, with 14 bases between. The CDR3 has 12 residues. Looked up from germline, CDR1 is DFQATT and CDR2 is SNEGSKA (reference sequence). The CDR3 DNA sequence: TGCAGTGCTAGAAATTACGGGATTGGAGCTTTCTTT. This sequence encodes CSARNYGIGAFF.

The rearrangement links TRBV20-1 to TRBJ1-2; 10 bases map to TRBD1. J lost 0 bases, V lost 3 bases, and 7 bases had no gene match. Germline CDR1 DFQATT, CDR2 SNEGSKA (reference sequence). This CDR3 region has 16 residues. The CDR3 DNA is TGCAGTGCTAGGGGGACAGGGGAAGGGTCTAACTATGGCTACACCTTC. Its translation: CSARGTGEGSNYGYTF.

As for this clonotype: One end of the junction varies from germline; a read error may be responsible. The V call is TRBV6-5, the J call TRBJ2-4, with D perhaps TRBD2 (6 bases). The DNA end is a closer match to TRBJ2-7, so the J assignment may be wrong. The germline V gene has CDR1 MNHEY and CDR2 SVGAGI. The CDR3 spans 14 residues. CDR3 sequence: CASSDSRLGNEQYF. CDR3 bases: TGTGCCAGCAGTGACTCGCGACTAGGGAACGAGCAGTACTTC.

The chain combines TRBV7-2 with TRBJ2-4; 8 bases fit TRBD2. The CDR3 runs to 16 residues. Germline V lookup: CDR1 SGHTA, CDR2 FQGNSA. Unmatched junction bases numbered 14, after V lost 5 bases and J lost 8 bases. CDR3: CASSRDGGSGSYIQYF. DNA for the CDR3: TGTGCCAGCAGCCGGGACGGGGGGAGCGGGAGTTACATTCAGTACTTC.

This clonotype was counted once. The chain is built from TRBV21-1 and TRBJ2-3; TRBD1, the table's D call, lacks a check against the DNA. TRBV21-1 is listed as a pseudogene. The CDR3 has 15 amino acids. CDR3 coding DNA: TGTGCCAGCAGCGCCCGGGACAGGGGGAAAGATACGCAGTATTTT. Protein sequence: CASSARDRGKDTQYF.

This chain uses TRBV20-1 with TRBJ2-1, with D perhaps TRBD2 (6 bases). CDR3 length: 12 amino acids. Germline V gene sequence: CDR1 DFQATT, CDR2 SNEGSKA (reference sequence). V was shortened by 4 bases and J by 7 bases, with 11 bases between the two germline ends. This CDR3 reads CSANVGGNEQFF. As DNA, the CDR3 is TGCAGTGCTAATGTCGGGGGTAATGAGCAGTTCTTC.

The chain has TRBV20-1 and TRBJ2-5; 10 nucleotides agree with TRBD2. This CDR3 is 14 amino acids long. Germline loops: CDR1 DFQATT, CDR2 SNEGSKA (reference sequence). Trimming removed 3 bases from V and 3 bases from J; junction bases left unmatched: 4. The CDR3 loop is CSASLAGAKETQYF. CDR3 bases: TGCAGTGCTAGTCTAGCGGGGGCCAAAGAGACCCAGTACTTC.

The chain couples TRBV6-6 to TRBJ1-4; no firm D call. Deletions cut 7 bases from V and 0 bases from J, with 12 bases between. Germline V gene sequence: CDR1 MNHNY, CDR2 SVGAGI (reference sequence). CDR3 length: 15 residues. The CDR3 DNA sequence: TGTGCCAGCAATGCCCCTGGAGCAACTAATGAAAAACTGTTTTTT. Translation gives CASNAPGATNEKLFF.

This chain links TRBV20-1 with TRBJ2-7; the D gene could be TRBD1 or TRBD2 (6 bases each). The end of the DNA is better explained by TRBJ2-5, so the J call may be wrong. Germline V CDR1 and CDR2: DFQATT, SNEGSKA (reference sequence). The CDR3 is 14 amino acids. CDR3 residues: CSARPGASAETQYF. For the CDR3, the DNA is TGCAGTGCTAGACCAGGGGCTAGCGCAGAGACCCAGTACTTC.

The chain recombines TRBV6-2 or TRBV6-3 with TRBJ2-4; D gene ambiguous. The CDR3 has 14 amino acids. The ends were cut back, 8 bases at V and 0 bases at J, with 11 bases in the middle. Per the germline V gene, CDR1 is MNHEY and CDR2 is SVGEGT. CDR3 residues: CASQASLAKNIQYF. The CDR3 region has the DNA TGTGCCAGCCAGGCGTCACTAGCCAAAAACATTCAGTACTTC.

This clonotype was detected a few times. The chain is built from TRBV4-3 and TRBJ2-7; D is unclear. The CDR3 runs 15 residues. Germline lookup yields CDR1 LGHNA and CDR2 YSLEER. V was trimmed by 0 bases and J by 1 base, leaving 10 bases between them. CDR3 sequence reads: CASSQELARSYEQYF. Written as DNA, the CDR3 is TGCGCCAGCAGCCAAGAATTGGCGAGGTCCTACGAGCAGTACTTC.

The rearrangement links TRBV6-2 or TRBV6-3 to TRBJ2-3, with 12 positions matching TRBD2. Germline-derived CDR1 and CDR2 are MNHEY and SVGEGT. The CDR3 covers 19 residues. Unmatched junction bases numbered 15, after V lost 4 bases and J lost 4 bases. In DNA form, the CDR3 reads TGTGCCAGCAGTTTCCGGCCGAGACTAGCGGGAGAATCTGCAGATACGCAGTATTTT. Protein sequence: CASSFRPRLAGESADTQYF.

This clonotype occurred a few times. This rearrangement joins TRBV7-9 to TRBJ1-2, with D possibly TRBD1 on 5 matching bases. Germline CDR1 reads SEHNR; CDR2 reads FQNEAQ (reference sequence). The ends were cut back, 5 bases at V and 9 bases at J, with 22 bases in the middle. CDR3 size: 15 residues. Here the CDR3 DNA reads TGTGCCAGCAGCATCGACATGACAGCTGTCGGCCGCTACACCTTC. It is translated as CASSIDMTAVGRYTF.

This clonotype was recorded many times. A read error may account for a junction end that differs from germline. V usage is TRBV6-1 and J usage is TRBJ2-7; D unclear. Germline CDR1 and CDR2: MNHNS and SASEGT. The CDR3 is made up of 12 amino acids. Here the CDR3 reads CASNEGKYEQYF. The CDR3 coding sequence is TGTGCCAGCAATGAAGGAAAGTACGAGCAGTACTTC.

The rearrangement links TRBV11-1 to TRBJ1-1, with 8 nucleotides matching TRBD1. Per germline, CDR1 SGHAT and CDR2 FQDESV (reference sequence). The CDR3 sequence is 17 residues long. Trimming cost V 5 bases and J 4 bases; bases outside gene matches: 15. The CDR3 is CASSATGTGTWGTEAFF. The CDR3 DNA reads TGTGCCAGCAGCGCCACCGGGACAGGTACTTGGGGCACTGAAGCTTTCTTT.

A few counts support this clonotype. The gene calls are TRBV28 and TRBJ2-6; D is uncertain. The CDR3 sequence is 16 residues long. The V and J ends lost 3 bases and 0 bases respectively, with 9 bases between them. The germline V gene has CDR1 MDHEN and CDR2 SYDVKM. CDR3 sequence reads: CASSFQENSGANVLTF. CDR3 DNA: TGTGCCAGCAGTTTCCAGGAAAACTCTGGGGCCAACGTCCTGACTTTC.

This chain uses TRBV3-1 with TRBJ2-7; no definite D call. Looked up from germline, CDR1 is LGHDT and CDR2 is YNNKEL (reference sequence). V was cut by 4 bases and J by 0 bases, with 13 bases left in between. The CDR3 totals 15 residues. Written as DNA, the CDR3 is TGTGCCAGCAGCCCGAGTGGCGGAAACTCCTACGAGCAGTACTTC. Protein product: CASSPSGGNSYEQYF.

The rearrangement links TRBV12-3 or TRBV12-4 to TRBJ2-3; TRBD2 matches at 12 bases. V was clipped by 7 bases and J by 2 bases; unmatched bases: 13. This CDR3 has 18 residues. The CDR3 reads CASTLRLAGGHSTDTQYF. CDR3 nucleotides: TGTGCCAGCACCCTGAGGCTAGCGGGAGGGCATTCCACAGATACGCAGTATTTT.

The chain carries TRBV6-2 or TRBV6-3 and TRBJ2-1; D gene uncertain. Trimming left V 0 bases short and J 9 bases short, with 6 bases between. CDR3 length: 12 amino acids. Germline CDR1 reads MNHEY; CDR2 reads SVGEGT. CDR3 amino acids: CASSYSMTEQFF. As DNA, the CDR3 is TGTGCCAGCAGTTACTCAATGACTGAGCAGTTCTTC.

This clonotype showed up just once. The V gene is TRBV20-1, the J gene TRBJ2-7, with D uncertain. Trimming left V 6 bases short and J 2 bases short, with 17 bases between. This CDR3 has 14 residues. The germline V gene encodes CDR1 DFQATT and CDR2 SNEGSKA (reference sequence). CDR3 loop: CSAEQRVGPYEQYF. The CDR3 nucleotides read TGCAGTGCCGAGCAGCGTGTAGGTCCCTACGAGCAGTACTTC.

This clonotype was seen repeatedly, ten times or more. Written as DNA, the CDR3 is TGTGCCAGCAGCGGCGTCGGGTCTGGGGCCAACGTCCTGACTTTC. Encoded protein: CASSGVGSGANVLTF. V usage is TRBV7-9 and J usage is TRBJ2-6; no clear D gene. Germline values: CDR1 SEHNR, CDR2 FQNEAQ (reference sequence). The germline V and J ends were trimmed by 5 bases and 1 base, with 9 bases remaining between them. This CDR3 has 15 residues.

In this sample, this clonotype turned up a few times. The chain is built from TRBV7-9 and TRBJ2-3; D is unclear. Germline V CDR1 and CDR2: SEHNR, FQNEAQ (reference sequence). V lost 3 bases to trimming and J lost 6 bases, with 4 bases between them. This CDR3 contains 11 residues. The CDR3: CASSLDDTQYF. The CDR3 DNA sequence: TGTGCCAGCAGCTTGGATGATACGCAGTATTTT.

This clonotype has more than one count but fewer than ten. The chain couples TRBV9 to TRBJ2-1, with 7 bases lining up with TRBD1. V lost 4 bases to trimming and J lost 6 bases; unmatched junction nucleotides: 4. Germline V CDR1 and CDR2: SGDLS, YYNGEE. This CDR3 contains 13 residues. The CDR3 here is CASSPRGPNEQFF. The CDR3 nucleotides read TGTGCCAGCAGCCCTAGGGGGCCCAATGAGCAGTTCTTC.